A single sample is the source of the 10 T cell receptor beta chains below, sequenced in a study of blood T cell repertoires in COVID-19. Using immunoSEQ multiplex PCR, the repertoire was profiled, and TCRdb retains in-frame clones only, with some absent. The sample holds about 350,000 clones; around 87% are singletons and the top ten take about 6%. Input material: peripheral blood. These TCRs come from a woman between 50 and 59 years old with COVID-19, enrolled during active disease.

The genes are TRBV13 and TRBJ2-1; D is undetermined. Germline V CDR1 and CDR2: PRHDT, FYEKMQ (reference sequence). The CDR3 covers 15 residues. V was clipped by 5 bases and J by 0 bases, with 11 bases between them. The DNA of the CDR3 is TGTGCCAGCAGCCCTCGCCCCAGCTCCTACAATGAGCAGTTCTTC. Protein: CASSPRPSSYNEQFF.

This chain links TRBV18 with TRBJ2-3; D might be TRBD2 (5 bases). The CDR3 contains 12 residues. The V and J ends lost 6 bases and 6 bases respectively, with 10 bases between them. The V gene's germline CDR1 is KGHSH and CDR2 LQKENI. The CDR3 DNA is TGTGCCAGCTCCGCAGGAGGTGATACGCAGTATTTT. Translating it yields CASSAGGDTQYF.

Here the CDR3 reads CASSSQGIGSHEQYF. Written as DNA, the CDR3 is TGTGCCAGCAGCTCTCAGGGAATAGGGTCTCACGAGCAGTACTTC. The chain employs TRBV7-9 and TRBJ2-7; TRBD1 is a possible D gene (5 bases). The CDR3 is made up of 15 amino acids. Trimming removed 4 bases from V and 5 bases from J, with 18 bases in between. Germline V CDR1 and CDR2: SEHNR, FQNEAQ (reference sequence). The full variable domain, its missing parts supplied by reference TRBV7-9 and TRBJ2-7, is DTGVSQNPRHKITKRGQNVTFRCDPISEHNRLYWYRQTLGQGPEFLTYFQNEAQLEKSRLLSDRFSAERPKGSFSTLEIQRTEQGDSAMYLCASSSQGIGSHEQYFGPGTRLTVT.

V and J are TRBV2 and TRBJ2-5; D is unclear. The CDR3 sequence is 16 residues long. Germline V gene data show CDR1 as SNHLY and CDR2 as FYNNEI. V was clipped by 6 bases and J by 4 bases, with 21 bases between them. The CDR3 DNA is TGTGCCAGCAGCCTCCCCGGATTAGCCTCCAGAGAGACCCAGTACTTC. Translated, it gives CASSLPGLASRETQYF.

The chain recombines TRBV6-5 with TRBJ1-2; TRBD1 agrees at 8 bases. The CDR3 totals 15 residues. V was pared by 4 bases and J by 2 bases, with 6 bases of the junction left unmatched. Germline CDR1 is MNHEY and CDR2 is SVGAGI. The CDR3 reads CASSSGDRRNYGYTF. In nucleotides, the CDR3 is TGTGCCAGCAGTTCGGGGGACAGGAGGAACTATGGCTACACCTTC.

V gene TRBV9 combines with J gene TRBJ1-3; tentative D call: TRBD1 (5 bases). Germline loops: CDR1 SGDLS, CDR2 YYNGEE. The CDR3 is made up of 18 amino acids. Between the trimmed V and J ends, which lost 4 bases and 2 bases, there was a span of 22 bases. CDR3 sequence reads: CASSPDPPGGGTGNTIYF. CDR3 in DNA: TGTGCCAGCAGCCCAGACCCGCCGGGGGGAGGGACTGGAAACACCATATATTTT.

The gene calls are TRBV27 and TRBJ1-2; D call uncertain. Trimming shortened V by 8 bases and J by 3 bases, and 16 bases separated the two germline ends. This CDR3 contains 14 residues. The germline CDR1 and CDR2 sequences are MNHEY and SMNVEV (reference sequence). CDR3 nucleotides: TGTGCCAGCTCTCCCGCTCAGTCTCACTATGGCTACACCTTC. Translation gives CASSPAQSHYGYTF.

The genes are TRBV11-1 and TRBJ2-2; the D gene is possibly TRBD1 (5 bases). Trimming left V 5 bases short and J 3 bases short, with 7 bases between. The germline V gene has CDR1 SGHAT and CDR2 FQDESV (reference sequence). CDR3 size: 13 residues. The CDR3 sequence is CASSPQDTGELFF. CDR3 nucleotide sequence: TGTGCCAGCAGCCCACAGGACACCGGGGAGCTGTTTTTT.

V usage is TRBV24-1 and J usage is TRBJ2-5; 8 bases map to TRBD2. Looked up from germline, CDR1 is KGHDR and CDR2 is SFDVKD. With 4 bases clipped from V and 4 bases from J, the junction kept 19 bases outside the gene matches. This CDR3 contains 19 residues. This CDR3 reads CATSDPHRLSSAGVETQYF. CDR3 nucleotides: TGTGCCACCAGTGACCCACACCGCCTAAGTTCAGCGGGAGTAGAGACCCAGTACTTC.

This sequence joins TRBV18 and TRBJ1-3; 7 nucleotides line up with TRBD1. The CDR3 extends over 15 amino acids. With 3 bases clipped from V and 2 bases from J, the junction kept 4 bases outside the gene matches. CDR1 and CDR2 (germline): KGHSH, LQKENI. This chain's CDR3 is CASSPRQGTGNTIYF. In DNA form, the CDR3 reads TGTGCCAGCTCACCCCGACAGGGAACTGGAAACACCATATATTTT.